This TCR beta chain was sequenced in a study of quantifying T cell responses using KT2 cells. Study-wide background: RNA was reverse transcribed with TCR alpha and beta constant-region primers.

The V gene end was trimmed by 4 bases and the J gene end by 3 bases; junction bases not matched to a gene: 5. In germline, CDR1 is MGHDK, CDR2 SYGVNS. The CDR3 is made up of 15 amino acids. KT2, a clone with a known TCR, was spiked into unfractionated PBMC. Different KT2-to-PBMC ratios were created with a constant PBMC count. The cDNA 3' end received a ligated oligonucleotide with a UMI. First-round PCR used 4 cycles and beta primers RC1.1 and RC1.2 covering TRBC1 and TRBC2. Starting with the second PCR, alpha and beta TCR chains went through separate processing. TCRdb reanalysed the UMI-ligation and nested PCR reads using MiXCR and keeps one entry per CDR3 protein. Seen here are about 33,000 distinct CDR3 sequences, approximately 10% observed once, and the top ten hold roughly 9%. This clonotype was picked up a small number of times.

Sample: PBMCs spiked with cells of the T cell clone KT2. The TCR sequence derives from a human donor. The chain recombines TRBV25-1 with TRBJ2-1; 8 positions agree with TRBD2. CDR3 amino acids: CASSGTSQYYNEQFF. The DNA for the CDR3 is TGTGCCAGCAGTGGGACTAGCCAATACTACAATGAGCAGTTCTTC.